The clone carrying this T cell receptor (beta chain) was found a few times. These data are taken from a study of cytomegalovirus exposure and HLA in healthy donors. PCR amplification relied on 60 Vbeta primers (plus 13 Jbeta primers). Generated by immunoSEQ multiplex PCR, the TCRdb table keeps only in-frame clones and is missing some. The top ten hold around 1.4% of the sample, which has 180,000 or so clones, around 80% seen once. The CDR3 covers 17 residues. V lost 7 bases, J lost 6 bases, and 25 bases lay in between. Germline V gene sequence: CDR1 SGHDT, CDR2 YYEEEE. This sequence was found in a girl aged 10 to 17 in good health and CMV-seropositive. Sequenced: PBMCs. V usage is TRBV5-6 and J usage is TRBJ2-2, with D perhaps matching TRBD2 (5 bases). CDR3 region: CASSADYLWPEAGELFF. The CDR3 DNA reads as TGTGCCAGCTCAGCAGACTATCTATGGCCCGAGGCCGGGGAGCTGTTTTTT.